Shown below are 5 T cell receptor beta chains from a single sample sequenced in a study of post-analysis software for immune sequencing data. No cognate antigen is known for these TCRs. Overall study results and limits: Included in a set of roughly five TRBV segments more frequent in patients than controls were TRBV5-6, TRBV5-1 and TRBV20-1.

Included in the TCR beta cDNA libraries were unique molecular identifiers. TCRdb itself ran the PCR reads through MiXCR, one entry per CDR3 protein. The sample lists hundreds of thousands of distinct CDR3 sequences, less than 35% occurring once. The sequencing input was blood. These receptors were taken from a girl under 18 with multiple sclerosis.

This clonotype has at least ten counts. The CDR3 DNA follows: TGTGCCATCAGTGAGTCTGTTCAGCAGTTCTTC. Translation: CAISESVQQFF. This chain uses TRBV10-3 with TRBJ2-1, with D unresolved. The V and J ends lost 0 bases and 11 bases respectively, with 5 bases between them. Germline-derived CDR1 and CDR2 are ENHRY and SYGVKD. The CDR3 spans 11 residues.

The chain couples TRBV2 to TRBJ2-6; D ambiguous. This CDR3 region has 15 residues. CDR1 SNHLY and CDR2 FYNNEI come from the germline V gene. Between the trimmed V and J ends, which lost 2 bases and 0 bases, there was a span of 5 bases. The CDR3, as DNA: TGTGCCAGCAGTGAATCAGGCTCTGGGGCCAACGTCCTGACTTTC. The encoded protein is CASSESGSGANVLTF.

The V call is TRBV27, the J call TRBJ2-5, with TRBD1 as a possible D gene (6 bases). Trimming took 7 bases from V and 5 from J, leaving 17 bases between them. In germline, CDR1 is MNHEY, CDR2 SMNVEV (reference sequence). The CDR3 is made up of 14 amino acids. The CDR3 protein is CASKVGARWETQYF. CDR3 DNA: TGTGCCAGCAAAGTGGGGGCTCGTTGGGAGACCCAGTACTTC.

The CDR3 DNA follows: TGCAGTGCTAGAGAGTCCTATATGAATGAGCAGTTCTTC. Translation gives CSARESYMNEQFF. The chain is built from TRBV20-1 and TRBJ2-1; no firm D call. Per germline, CDR1 DFQATT and CDR2 SNEGSKA (reference sequence). This CDR3 spans 13 amino acids. Trimming left V 0 bases short and J 7 bases short, with 10 bases between.

V is TRBV10-3 and J is TRBJ2-2; possibly TRBD1 or TRBD2 for D (6 bases each). The V gene's germline CDR1 is ENHRY and CDR2 SYGVKD. The CDR3 has 13 amino acids. V dropped 4 bases and J dropped 7 bases, with 10 bases sitting between them. The CDR3 DNA reads as TGTGCCATCAGTGGGGGGGCGGACGGGGAGCTGTTTTTT. Amino acids: CAISGGADGELFF.